Detailed here is one TCR beta chain. The antigen is unknown. Donors had nominal health at sampling but likely had unrecorded immune exposures. The data are from a study of cytomegalovirus exposure and HLA in healthy donors. Study-level points and caveats: Altogether, more than 150 TCR beta chains were recorded as cytomegalovirus-associated. Accounts indicate the classifier identified cytomegalovirus status with strong specificity and sensitivity. A missense variant in DCLRE1C was later tied to TCR beta V- and J-gene trimming.

The PCR had 60 Vbeta and 13 Jbeta primers. Method: immunoSEQ multiplex PCR; TCRdb's copy keeps in-frame clones and lacks some. This repertoire includes about 110,000 clones. Germline CDR1 and CDR2: SGHVS and FQNEAQ. Trimming left V 8 bases short and J 9 bases short, with 11 bases between. This CDR3 has 11 amino acids. Sequenced input: PBMCs. The chain recombines TRBV7-8 with TRBJ2-1; D might be TRBD2 (6 bases). This clonotype originated in a man aged 45-60 years in good health and CMV-seronegative. Written as DNA, the CDR3 is TGTGCCAGCTCGGGGGTTGGTGAGCAGTTCTTC. It is translated as CASSGVGEQFF.